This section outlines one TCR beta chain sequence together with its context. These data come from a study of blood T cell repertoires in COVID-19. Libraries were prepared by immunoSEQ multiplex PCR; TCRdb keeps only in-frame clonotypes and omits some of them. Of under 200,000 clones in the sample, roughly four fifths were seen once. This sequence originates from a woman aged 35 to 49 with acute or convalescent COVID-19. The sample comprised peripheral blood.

CDR3 region: CASSEEQGVKYEQYF. In DNA form, the CDR3 reads TGTGCCAGCAGTGAAGAACAGGGGGTAAAATACGAGCAGTACTTC. The V and J genes are TRBV25-1 and TRBJ2-7; 8 positions agree with TRBD1. The CDR3 is 15 amino acids. With 2 bases clipped from V and 4 bases from J, the junction kept 7 bases outside the gene matches. CDR1 MGHDK and CDR2 SYGVNS come from the germline V gene.